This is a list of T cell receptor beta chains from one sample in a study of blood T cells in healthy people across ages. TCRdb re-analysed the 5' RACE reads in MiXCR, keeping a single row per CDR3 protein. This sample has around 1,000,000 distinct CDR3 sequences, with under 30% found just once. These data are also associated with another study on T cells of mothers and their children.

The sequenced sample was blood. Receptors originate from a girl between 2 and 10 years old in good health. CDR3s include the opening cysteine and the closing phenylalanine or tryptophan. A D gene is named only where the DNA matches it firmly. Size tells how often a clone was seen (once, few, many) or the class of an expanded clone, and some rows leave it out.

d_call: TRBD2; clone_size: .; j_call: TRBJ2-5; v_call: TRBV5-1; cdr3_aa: CASSLQRGSQETQYF; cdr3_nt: TGCGCCAGCAGCTTGCAGCGGGGGAGCCAAGAGACCCAGTACTTC
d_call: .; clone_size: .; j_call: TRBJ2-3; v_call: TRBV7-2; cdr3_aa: CASSLRRKEASTDTQYF; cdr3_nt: TGTGCCAGCAGCTTAAGAAGGAAAGAAGCTAGCACAGATACGCAGTATTTT
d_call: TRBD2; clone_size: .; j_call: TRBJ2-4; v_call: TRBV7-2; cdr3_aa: CATALPSGLAGSGKNIQYF; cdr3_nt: TGTGCCACCGCTCTACCGTCGGGACTAGCGGGGTCGGGCAAAAACATTCAGTACTTC
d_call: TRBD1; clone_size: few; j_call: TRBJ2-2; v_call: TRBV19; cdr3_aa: CASGQGKGTGELFF; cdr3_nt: TGTGCCAGTGGACAGGGGAAGGGCACCGGGGAGCTGTTTTTT
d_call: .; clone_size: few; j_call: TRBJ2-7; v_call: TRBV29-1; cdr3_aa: CSIEATHFGSNYEQYF; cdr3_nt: TGCAGCATTGAAGCTACACATTTCGGGAGTAACTACGAGCAGTACTTC
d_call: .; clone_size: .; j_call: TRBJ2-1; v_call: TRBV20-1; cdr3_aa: CSSLMSREYDNEQFF; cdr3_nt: TGCAGTTCACTTATGTCGCGGGAATATGACAATGAGCAGTTCTTC
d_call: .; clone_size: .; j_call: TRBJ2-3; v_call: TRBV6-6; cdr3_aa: CASRKTTGDTQYF; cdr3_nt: TGTGCCAGCCGAAAAACTACTGGGGATACGCAGTATTTT
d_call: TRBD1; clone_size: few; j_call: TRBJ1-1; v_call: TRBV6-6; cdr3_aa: CASSYLSRDRVMNTEAFF; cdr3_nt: TGTGCCAGCAGTTACTTGTCCCGGGACAGGGTTATGAACACTGAAGCTTTCTTT
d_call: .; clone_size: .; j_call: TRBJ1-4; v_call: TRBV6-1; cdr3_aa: CASSEFSRSNEKLFF; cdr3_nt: TGTGCCAGCAGTGAATTCTCTCGGAGTAATGAAAAACTGTTTTTT
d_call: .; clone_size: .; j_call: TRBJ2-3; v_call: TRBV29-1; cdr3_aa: CSVVAVTDTQYF; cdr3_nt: TGCAGCGTTGTTGCGGTCACAGATACGCAGTATTTT
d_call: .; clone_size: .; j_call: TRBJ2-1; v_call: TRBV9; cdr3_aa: CASSDGLARNNEQFF; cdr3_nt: TGTGCCAGCAGCGACGGGCTAGCGAGGAACAATGAGCAGTTCTTC
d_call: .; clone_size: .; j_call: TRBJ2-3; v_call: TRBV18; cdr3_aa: CASSPSGVITDTQYF; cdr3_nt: TGTGCCAGCTCACCCTCAGGGGTTATCACAGATACGCAGTATTTT
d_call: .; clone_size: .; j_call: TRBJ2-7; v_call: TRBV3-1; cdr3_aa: CASSLPSGSPNEQYF; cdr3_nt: TGTGCCAGCAGCCTTCCTTCCGGGAGTCCCAACGAGCAGTACTTC
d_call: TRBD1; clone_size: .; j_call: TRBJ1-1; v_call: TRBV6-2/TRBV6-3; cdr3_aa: CASSYFPGQGNLKSNTEAFF; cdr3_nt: TGTGCCAGCAGTTACTTCCCGGGACAGGGGAATCTTAAGTCGAACACTGAAGCTTTCTTT
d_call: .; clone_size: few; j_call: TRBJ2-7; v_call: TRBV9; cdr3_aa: CASSVGDRKHEQYF; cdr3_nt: TGTGCCAGCAGCGTAGGAGACAGGAAGCATGAGCAGTACTTC
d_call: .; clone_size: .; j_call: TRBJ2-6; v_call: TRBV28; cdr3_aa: CGSSFKDSPVLTF; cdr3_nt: TGTGGCAGCAGTTTTAAGGACAGCCCCGTCCTGACTTTC
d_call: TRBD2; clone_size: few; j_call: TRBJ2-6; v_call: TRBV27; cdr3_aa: CASSLGGSYFGANVLTF; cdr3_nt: TGTGCCAGCAGTTTAGGCGGGAGCTATTTTGGGGCCAACGTCCTGACTTTC
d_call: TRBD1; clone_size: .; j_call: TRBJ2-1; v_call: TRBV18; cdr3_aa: CASSSGQGFNEQFF; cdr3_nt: TGTGCCAGCTCGTCGGGACAGGGATTCAATGAGCAGTTCTTC
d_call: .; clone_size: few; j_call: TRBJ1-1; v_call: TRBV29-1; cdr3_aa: CSVEVAMGTEAFF; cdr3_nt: TGCAGCGTTGAAGTGGCGATGGGCACTGAAGCTTTCTTT
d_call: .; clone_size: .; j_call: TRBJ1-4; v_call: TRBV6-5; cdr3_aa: CASSPYWGSNEKLFF; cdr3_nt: TGTGCCAGCAGTCCTTACTGGGGCTCGAATGAAAAACTGTTTTTT
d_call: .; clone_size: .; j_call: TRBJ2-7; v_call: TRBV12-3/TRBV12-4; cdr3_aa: CANSSGDLEQYF; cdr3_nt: TGTGCCAACTCAAGTGGGGATCTGGAGCAGTACTTC
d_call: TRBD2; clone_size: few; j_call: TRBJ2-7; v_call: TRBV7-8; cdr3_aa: CASSLEGLAGAYEQYF; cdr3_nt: TGTGCCAGCAGCTTAGAAGGACTAGCGGGAGCCTACGAGCAGTACTTC
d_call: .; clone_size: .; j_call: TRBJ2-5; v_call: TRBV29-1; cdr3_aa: CSVPLLVLTGSAQETQYF; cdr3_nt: TGCAGCGTCCCCCTCTTGGTCCTAACAGGGTCGGCGCAAGAGACCCAGTACTTC